Given below is one T cell receptor beta chain in context. This entry comes from a study of shared clonotypes between healthy human individuals. Naive-designated CD8 cells lacked CD45RO, were positively enriched for CCR7, and omitted terminally differentiated effector memory CD45RA+ cells. The table came from immunoSEQ multiplex PCR; TCRdb's copy has only in-frame clones and leaves some out. The sample has under 2,000,000 clones, around 96% seen once; the top ten hold 1% to 1.5%. The CDR3 runs 16 residues. Looked up from germline, CDR1 is SGHRS and CDR2 is YFSETQ. Unmatched junction bases numbered 11, after V lost 4 bases and J lost 3 bases.

The rearrangement links TRBV5-1 to TRBJ2-7; 9 bases map to TRBD1. The sequenced sample was naive CD8+ T cells sorted from blood. This receptor was taken from a man aged 18 to 29 in good health. CDR3 loop: CASSINQQGAGYEQYF. CDR3 nucleotides: TGCGCCAGCAGCATCAATCAACAGGGGGCGGGCTACGAGCAGTACTTC.